The 11 T cell receptor beta chains in this list originate from one sample, sequenced in a study of blood T cell repertoires in COVID-19. The protocol was immunoSEQ multiplex PCR, while the TCRdb copy is restricted to in-frame clones and leaves out a portion. The sample holds about 140,000 clones, 84% seen once. Material for sequencing was PBMCs or T cells enriched from blood (not recorded which). These receptors were taken from a woman younger than 35 who had been exposed to COVID-19.

V usage is TRBV15 and J usage is TRBJ1-5; TRBD1 aligns across 7 bases. This CDR3 is built from 13 residues. Germline CDR1 reads LNHNV; CDR2 reads YYDKDF (reference sequence). Trimming removed 5 bases from V and 4 bases from J; junction bases left unmatched: 2. The DNA of the CDR3 is TGTGCCACCAGCGGGGACAGTAATCAGCCCCAGCATTTT. The encoded protein is CATSGDSNQPQHF.

V is TRBV15 and J is TRBJ2-1; D unclear. The V end was cut by 11 bases, the J end by 10 bases, with 6 bases between. CDR1 is LNHNV, CDR2 YYDKDF, per germline (reference sequence). The CDR3 loop spans 8 amino acids. The DNA for the CDR3 is TGTGCCTCTTCCGAGCAGTTCTTC. Protein: CASSEQFF.

The CDR3 spells CASSSPSGIVPQYF. The DNA of the CDR3 is TGTGCCAGCAGTTCCCCCTCCGGGATTGTCCCCCAGTACTTC. The chain employs TRBV28 and TRBJ2-5; tentative D call: TRBD2 (5 bases). V lost 4 bases to trimming and J lost 9 bases, with 18 bases between them. The germline gives CDR1 MDHEN, CDR2 SYDVKM. CDR3 size: 14 residues.

The chain joins TRBV4-3 to TRBJ2-1; D is unresolved. Trimming took 2 bases from V and 6 from J, leaving 14 bases between them. CDR1 and CDR2 (germline): LGHNA, YSLEER. The CDR3 length is 15 residues. The CDR3 spells CASSQPPDPRNEQFF. The CDR3 nucleotides read TGCGCCAGCAGCCAACCCCCCGATCCGCGCAATGAGCAGTTCTTC.

Remarks on this clone: It is unclear where the CDR3 begins or ends on the DNA, so no DNA is shown, and the CDR3 is as TCRdb lists it. The chain employs TRBV28 and TRBJ1-1. Both ends counted, the CDR3 spans 15 residues. In germline, CDR1 is MDHEN, CDR2 SYDVKM. Here the CDR3 reads CASSPSGRGNTEAFF.

This chain connects TRBV21-1 to TRBJ1-5; the D call in the table, TRBD1, was not verified against the DNA. TRBV21-1 is a pseudogene segment. The CDR3 is made up of 13 amino acids. CDR3 sequence reads: CARLQYGNQPQHF. CDR3 DNA sequence: TGTGCCCGATTGCAGTATGGCAATCAGCCCCAGCATTTT.

The chain is built from TRBV19 and TRBJ2-1, with TRBD2 matching 12 bases. The trim removed 5 bases at V and 8 bases at J, leaving 4 bases unmatched. The V gene's germline CDR1 is LNHDA and CDR2 SQIVND (reference sequence). This CDR3 contains 14 residues. CDR3 bases: TGTGCCAGTAGTGTACCTAGCGGGAGGGATGAGCAGTTCTTC. Encoded protein: CASSVPSGRDEQFF.

This clone was counted a single time. This rearrangement joins TRBV3-1 (or the pseudogene TRBV3-2) to TRBJ2-5; weak D call: TRBD2 (6 bases). The V end was cut by 1 base, the J end by 4 bases, with 13 bases between. Germline V lookup: CDR1 LGHDT, CDR2 YNNKEL (reference sequence). The CDR3 length is 15 residues. The CDR3 region has the DNA TGTGCCAGCAGCCAAGTCTGGGGGGTCGGAGAGACCCAGTACTTC. Protein product: CASSQVWGVGETQYF.

The chain links TRBV7-8 to TRBJ2-7, with TRBD2 matching 8 bases. J lost 2 bases, V lost 2 bases, and 8 bases had no gene match. Germline V gene data show CDR1 as SGHVS and CDR2 as FQNEAQ. The CDR3 length is 16 residues. This chain's CDR3 is CASSLPVSGRAYEQYF. The CDR3, as DNA: TGTGCCAGCAGCTTACCCGTGAGCGGGAGAGCCTACGAGCAGTACTTC. Drawing the rest from reference TRBV7-8 and TRBJ2-7, the complete variable domain is GAGVSQSPRYKVAKRGQDVALRCDPISGHVSLFWYQQALGQGPEFLTYFQNEAQLDKSGLPSDRFFAERPEGSVSTLKIQRTQQEDSAVYLCASSLPVSGRAYEQYFGPGTRLTVT.

This chain links TRBV7-2 with TRBJ2-1, with D tentatively TRBD1 (6 bases). The CDR3 runs to 15 residues. In germline, CDR1 is SGHTA, CDR2 FQGNSA. Trimming left V 5 bases short and J 0 bases short, with 11 bases between. In DNA form, the CDR3 reads TGTGCCAGCAGCGGTACAGGGAGCTCCTACAATGAGCAGTTCTTC. It yields the protein CASSGTGSSYNEQFF.

This rearrangement joins TRBV19 to TRBJ1-1; the D gene is possibly TRBD1 (5 bases). This CDR3 is built from 14 residues. CDR1 is LNHDA and CDR2 is SQIVND in the germline V gene (reference sequence). V lost 5 bases to trimming and J lost 4 bases, with 14 bases between them. CDR3 in DNA: TGTGCCAGTAGTTGGGAGGGGCAGGGCACTGAAGCTTTCTTT. Translating gives CASSWEGQGTEAFF.